A single sample is the source of the 21 T cell receptor beta chains below, sequenced in a study of T cell responses to AZD1222 COVID-19 vaccine. Here immunoSEQ multiplex PCR was the method, and the copy in TCRdb shows in-frame clones only, minus some. Among about 160,000 clones listed, 92% were seen once. The sequencing here drew on peripheral blood, taken 28 days after the second AZD1222 dose. The source is an adult who received the AZD1222 COVID-19 vaccine.

V and J are TRBV5-1 and TRBJ2-3; TRBD1 matches at 7 bases. The CDR3 spans 16 residues. Trimming took 4 bases from V and 0 from J; bases not matched to a gene: 8. Germline V lookup: CDR1 SGHRS, CDR2 YFSETQ. The CDR3 sequence: CASSQGTASSTDTQYF. CDR3 DNA sequence: TGCGCCAGCAGCCAAGGGACAGCCTCAAGCACAGATACGCAGTATTTT.

The chain recombines TRBV23-1 with TRBJ2-7; 7 bases agree with TRBD1. TRBV23-1 is given ORF status, its function remaining uncertain. The CDR3 totals 14 residues. With 6 bases clipped from V and 3 bases from J, the junction kept 8 bases outside the gene matches. The CDR3 DNA sequence: TGCGCCAGCAGCCCCAACGACAGGGACTACGAGCAGTACTTC. Protein sequence: CASSPNDRDYEQYF.

This sequence joins TRBV7-2 and TRBJ1-2; maybe TRBD1 (6 bases). The germline V and J ends were trimmed by 5 bases and 0 bases, with 13 bases remaining between them. Germline V gene sequence: CDR1 SGHTA, CDR2 FQGNSA. The CDR3 totals 15 residues. The CDR3 DNA is TGTGCCAGCAGCCACTTGGACAGTGCTAACTATGGCTACACCTTC. Encoded protein: CASSHLDSANYGYTF.

The V call is TRBV30, the J call TRBJ1-4; 7 bases fit TRBD1. In germline, CDR1 is GTSNPN, CDR2 SVGIG (reference sequence). V dropped 2 bases and J dropped 4; count of bases not matched to a gene: 7. The CDR3 sequence is 15 residues long. CDR3 DNA sequence: TGTGCCTGGAGTATCGACAGGGCACTTAATGAAAAACTGTTTTTT. This translates into CAWSIDRALNEKLFF.

This chain links TRBV27 with TRBJ2-7; D might be TRBD1 or TRBD2, each matching 5 bases. Trimming shortened V by 0 bases and J by 3 bases, and 15 bases separated the two germline ends. This CDR3 contains 16 residues. Germline CDR1 MNHEY, CDR2 SMNVEV (reference sequence). The CDR3 sequence is CASSLSGTGSRYEQYF. In DNA, the CDR3 is TGTGCCAGCAGTTTATCCGGGACGGGAAGCCGCTACGAGCAGTACTTC.

The V and J genes are TRBV19 and TRBJ1-1; no clear D. V dropped 2 bases and J dropped 4 bases, with 8 bases sitting between them. The CDR3 runs to 13 residues. Germline-derived CDR1 and CDR2 are LNHDA and SQIVND (reference sequence). In DNA form, the CDR3 reads TGTGCCAGTAGTATAACACGGGGCACTGAAGCTTTCTTT. This codes for CASSITRGTEAFF.

This clone came up once. This chain connects TRBV4-1 to TRBJ1-1, with D unclear. The germline V gene has CDR1 MGHRA and CDR2 YSYEKL. V was pared by 0 bases and J by 0 bases, with 8 bases between. The CDR3 length is 15 residues. CDR3 protein: CASSQDRNVNTEAFF. CDR3 bases: TGCGCCAGCAGCCAAGATCGGAACGTGAACACTGAAGCTTTCTTT.

The V call is TRBV9, the J call TRBJ2-7; 9 bases agree with TRBD2. Per the germline V gene, CDR1 is SGDLS and CDR2 is YYNGEE. The CDR3 loop spans 16 amino acids. V dropped 6 bases and J dropped 5; count of bases not matched to a gene: 15. CDR3 DNA: TGTGCCAGCACGCGAGACGTAGCTAGCGGGGTCCACGAGCAGTACTTC. Translating it yields CASTRDVASGVHEQYF.

The chain recombines TRBV2 with TRBJ1-2, with TRBD1 matching 8 bases. The CDR3 length is 17 residues. The germline gives CDR1 SNHLY, CDR2 FYNNEI. V lost 6 bases, J lost 4 bases, and 16 bases stayed unmatched. The CDR3 DNA reads TGTGCCAGCAGCGACCCGCGCGGACAGGGTGACTTCTATGGCTACACCTTC. It yields the protein CASSDPRGQGDFYGYTF. The variable domain in full, completed from reference TRBV2 and TRBJ1-2, reads EPEVTQTPSHQVTQMGQEVILRCVPISNHLYFYWYRQILGQKVEFLVSFYNNEISEKSEIFDDQFSVERPDGSNFTLKIRSTKLEDSAMYFCASSDPRGQGDFYGYTFGSGTRLTVV.

V and J are TRBV5-1 and TRBJ1-2; D is possibly TRBD1 (6 bases). From germline, CDR1 is SGHRS and CDR2 YFSETQ. V was cut by 4 bases and J by 2 bases, with 27 bases left in between. The CDR3 is made up of 19 amino acids. The CDR3 region is CASSLTGTTVNSGNYGYTF. The DNA of the CDR3 is TGCGCCAGCAGCCTCACCGGGACAACAGTCAATTCAGGAAACTATGGCTACACCTTC.

The chain combines TRBV10-1 with TRBJ2-4, with D unresolved. Trimming shortened V by 0 bases and J by 0 bases, and 6 bases separated the two germline ends. This CDR3 spans 15 amino acids. Germline CDR1 reads WNHNN; CDR2 reads SYGVQD (reference sequence). CDR3 sequence (DNA): TGCGCCAGCAGTGAGTCGGCAGAAGCCAAAAACATTCAGTACTTC. It encodes CASSESAEAKNIQYF.

V usage is TRBV11-2 and J usage is TRBJ2-7; 7 nucleotides match TRBD1. Germline loops: CDR1 SGHAT, CDR2 FQNNGV. This CDR3 has 15 residues. Unmatched junction bases numbered 8, after V lost 3 bases and J lost 3 bases. CDR3 sequence: CASSFSVGTDYEQYF. The CDR3 nucleotides are TGTGCCAGCAGCTTTTCAGTTGGGACAGACTACGAGCAGTACTTC.

The V gene is TRBV9, the J gene TRBJ2-7; tentatively, D is TRBD1 (6 bases). Germline-derived CDR1 and CDR2 are SGDLS and YYNGEE. This CDR3 contains 14 residues. V was clipped by 4 bases and J by 0 bases, with 11 bases between them. The CDR3 nucleotides are TGTGCCAGCAGCTCCCAGGGGAGCTCCTACGAGCAGTACTTC. Its translation: CASSSQGSSYEQYF.

The V gene is TRBV18, the J gene TRBJ2-1; the match to TRBD1 covers 7 bases. J gave up 0 bases and V 6 bases, and 5 bases lay outside the gene matches. The germline CDR1 and CDR2 sequences are KGHSH and LQKENI. This CDR3 region has 15 residues. CDR3 sequence reads: CASSPTGNSYNEQFF. The CDR3 coding sequence is TGTGCCAGCTCCCCGACAGGGAACTCCTACAATGAGCAGTTCTTC.

J is TRBJ1-6 and V is TRBV11-2; D unclear. Germline CDR1 and CDR2: SGHAT and FQNNGV. Trimming left V 5 bases short and J 0 bases short, with 8 bases between. This CDR3 is built from 15 residues. CDR3 DNA: TGTGCCAGCAGCGAGAGGAGCTCCTATAATTCACCCCTCCACTTT. This codes for CASSERSSYNSPLHF.

This clone appeared once. The rearrangement uses TRBV7-9 and TRBJ2-1, with D uncertain. The CDR3 runs 11 residues. Germline V gene sequence: CDR1 SEHNR, CDR2 FQNEAQ (reference sequence). V dropped 0 bases and J dropped 11 bases, with 5 bases sitting between them. DNA of the CDR3: TGTGCCAGCAGCTTAGCGGTAAAGCAGTTCTTC. Translation: CASSLAVKQFF.

This chain joins TRBV2 and TRBJ1-1; tentative D call: TRBD1 (6 bases). The germline CDR1 and CDR2 sequences are SNHLY and FYNNEI. CDR3 length equals 14 residues. Trimming stripped 7 bases from V and 1 base from J, with 13 bases between. CDR3 DNA sequence: TGTGCCAGCAAATGGGGGCCAGGGAACACTGAAGCTTTCTTT. Translated, it gives CASKWGPGNTEAFF.

DNA for the CDR3: TGTGCCAGCGTAGTAACGAGGTTAGGTATTGAAGCTTTCTTT. Its protein product is CASVVTRLGIEAFF. This chain uses TRBV6-5 with TRBJ1-1, with D uncertain. The CDR3 loop spans 14 amino acids. CDR1 and CDR2 from the germline V gene are MNHEY and SVGAGI. With 8 bases removed from V and 7 bases from J, the gap between germline ends came to 20 bases.

The chain employs TRBV6-5 and TRBJ1-1; 8 bases are shared with TRBD1. CDR3 length: 14 residues. J was trimmed by 4 bases and V by 5 bases; bases with no gene match: 6. Per the germline V gene, CDR1 is MNHEY and CDR2 is SVGAGI. The CDR3 here is CASSQQGVGTEAFF. CDR3 nucleotides: TGTGCCAGCAGTCAACAGGGGGTAGGCACTGAAGCTTTCTTT.

V usage is TRBV7-3 and J usage is TRBJ2-1; 7 bases map to TRBD2. The V gene end was trimmed by 4 bases and the J gene end by 0 bases; junction bases not matched to a gene: 6. Germline V lookup: CDR1 SGHTA, CDR2 FQGTGA. This CDR3 has 16 residues. The DNA for the CDR3 is TGTGCCAGCAGCTGGGGGACTACCCTCTCCTACAATGAGCAGTTCTTC. This gives the protein CASSWGTTLSYNEQFF.

The chain joins TRBV7-9 to TRBJ1-2, with D hard to call. CDR1 and CDR2 from the germline V gene are SEHNR and FQNEAQ (reference sequence). The CDR3 length is 13 residues. The germline V and J ends were trimmed by 6 bases and 4 bases, with 12 bases remaining between them. The CDR3 DNA reads TGTGCCAGCAGTCGGGCCCAAAGCTATGGCTACACCTTC. Translating gives CASSRAQSYGYTF.